This TCR beta chain is drawn from a study of untreated major depressive disorder. Study observations and caveats: TRBV05-01 (Vbeta 5.1) usage was higher in CD4+ T cells of depressed patients than controls.

Note on this clone: What it binds is unknown.

All participants were of European descent. From germline, CDR1 is KGHSH and CDR2 LQKENI. CDR3 length: 14 residues. The V end was cut by 0 bases, the J end by 11 bases, with 11 bases between. Sequencing used immunoSEQ multiplex PCR; TCRdb keeps in-frame clones, though not all of them. The sample has about 27,000 clones, roughly nine tenths seen once. The sample taken for sequencing was CD4+ T cells from PBMCs. The chain links TRBV18 to TRBJ1-6; unclear D gene. The TCR originated in a woman between 25 and 40 years old with major depressive disorder. CDR3 protein: CASSPPRSSTPLHF. The CDR3 DNA follows: TGTGCCAGCTCACCACCCCGTTCCTCGACACCCCTCCACTTT.